This T cell receptor beta chain was profiled in a study of cytomegalovirus exposure and HLA in healthy donors. Study-level findings and limits: Association of a missense DCLRE1C variant with TCR beta V- and J-gene trimming was reported in a later analysis. Researchers left out some V segments, among them TRBV6-2 and TRBV6-3, as indistinguishable.

This CDR3 is 13 amino acids long. In germline, CDR1 is SGHNT, CDR2 YYREEE (reference sequence). Trimming took 3 bases from V and 5 from J; bases not matched to a gene: 2. The PCR employed 60 Vbeta primers together with 13 Jbeta primers. Libraries were prepared by immunoSEQ multiplex PCR; TCRdb keeps only in-frame clonotypes and omits some of them. This table has roughly 200,000 clones, approximately 85% appearing once. To note about this clone: The antigen remains unidentified.

At collection, donors were nominally healthy, but unrecorded immune exposures were probable. Material for sequencing was PBMCs. The source is a woman aged 45-60 years in good health and CMV-seronegative. The chain uses TRBV5-4 and TRBJ2-1; 7 bases are a match to TRBD2. The CDR3 DNA is TGTGCCAGCAGCTCGGGGAGGGACAATGAGCAGTTCTTC. Encoded protein: CASSSGRDNEQFF. Full variable domain (remainder filled in from reference TRBV5-4 and TRBJ2-1): ETGVTQSPTHLIKTRGQQVTLRCSSQSGHNTVSWYQQALGQGPQFIFQYYREEENGRGNFPPRFSGLQFPNYSSELNVNALELDDSALYLCASSSGRDNEQFFGPGTRLTVL.